This passage covers 27 T cell receptor beta chains from one sample sequenced in a study of blood T cells in healthy people across ages. Alongside a J-beta primer mix, a sample-barcoded 5' primer served in a second PCR lasting roughly 7 to 12 cycles. TCRdb reprocessed the 5' RACE reads via MiXCR and lists one record per CDR3 protein. Of 760,000 or so distinct CDR3 sequences in the sample, roughly 25% are singletons; the top ten hold 9.4%. This sample was also put to use in a study of T cells of mothers and their children.

The sequencing input was blood. Receptors originate from a boy aged 5 to 17 in good health.

This clonotype has more than one count but fewer than ten. CDR3 sequence (DNA): TGTGCCAGCAGCCCACTGACTAGCGGGGTATACAATGAGCAGTTCTTC. It encodes CASSPLTSGVYNEQFF. The gene calls are TRBV7-9 and TRBJ2-1, with TRBD2 matching over 11 bases. Germline trimming cut 5 bases from V and 4 bases from J; bases unmatched to any gene: 7. The CDR3 runs 16 residues. The V gene's germline CDR1 is SEHNR and CDR2 FQNEAQ (reference sequence).

This chain links TRBV21-1 with TRBJ1-1; the table names TRBD1, a call not compared with the DNA. TRBV21-1 is a pseudogene segment. This CDR3 comprises 17 residues. This chain's CDR3 is CASALGDSEFQNTEAFF. CDR3 bases: TGTGCCAGCGCCCTGGGGGACAGTGAATTTCAGAACACTGAAGCTTTCTTT.

This clonotype occurred a few times. The chain joins TRBV20-1 to TRBJ2-7; D is possibly TRBD2 (6 bases). This CDR3 spans 11 amino acids. Germline CDR1 is DFQATT and CDR2 is SNEGSKA (reference sequence). Deletions cut 6 bases from V and 6 bases from J, with 12 bases between. The chain's CDR3 is CSARRELEQYF. In DNA, the CDR3 is TGCAGTGCAAGGAGGGAGCTCGAGCAGTACTTC.

This clonotype was detected a few times. The V gene is TRBV28, the J gene TRBJ2-7, with D tentatively TRBD2 (6 bases). This CDR3 contains 14 residues. Trimming pared 8 bases from V and 3 bases from J, leaving 17 bases between. Germline V gene lookup returns CDR1 MDHEN and CDR2 SYDVKM. DNA of the CDR3: TGTGCCAGCCACGGGGGATACGGGGGCTACGAGCAGTACTTC. Its translation is CASHGGYGGYEQYF.

This clonotype turned up a few times. V is TRBV12-3 or TRBV12-4 and J is TRBJ2-7; 8 positions match TRBD1. CDR3 length: 14 amino acids. The trim removed 7 bases at V and 2 bases at J, leaving 7 bases unmatched. CDR3 nucleotide sequence: TGTGCCAGCACCCAGACAGGGGTTCCCTACGAGCAGTACTTC. This codes for CASTQTGVPYEQYF.

The rearrangement joins TRBV4-2 to TRBJ2-7; D is possibly TRBD2 (5 bases). Germline loops: CDR1 LGHNA, CDR2 YNFKEQ. V was clipped by 5 bases and J by 2 bases, with 13 bases between them. The CDR3 consists of 14 residues. The CDR3 loop reads CASSYRTSTYEQYF. The CDR3 region has the DNA TGTGCCAGCAGCTATCGGACTTCCACCTACGAGCAGTACTTC.

This clonotype was counted between two and nine times. The V call is TRBV2, the J call TRBJ2-1, with a possible D match to TRBD2 (6 bases). The V end lost 8 bases, the J end lost 8 bases, and 16 bases lay between the germline ends. Germline V gene sequence: CDR1 SNHLY, CDR2 FYNNEI. The CDR3 covers 13 residues. The CDR3: CASGPGLLDEQFF. CDR3 DNA sequence: TGTGCCAGCGGACCGGGACTGCTGGATGAGCAGTTCTTC. The entire variable domain, with the rest obtained from reference TRBV2 and TRBJ2-1, is as follows: EPEVTQTPSHQVTQMGQEVILRCVPISNHLYFYWYRQILGQKVEFLVSFYNNEISEKSEIFDDQFSVERPDGSNFTLKIRSTKLEDSAMYFCASGPGLLDEQFFGPGTRLTVL.

This chain links TRBV5-1 with TRBJ2-7, with 15 positions matching TRBD2. J was trimmed by 6 bases and V by 4 bases; bases with no gene match: 11. This CDR3 has 17 amino acids. Germline CDR1 and CDR2: SGHRS and YFSETQ. Here the CDR3 DNA reads TGCGCCAGCAGCCTGGGACTAGCGGGGGGCCCTTCTTTCGAGCAGTACTTC. Translated: CASSLGLAGGPSFEQYF.

V usage is TRBV12-3 or TRBV12-4 and J usage is TRBJ1-4; D is uncertain. CDR3 size: 15 residues. Trimming left V 1 base short and J 4 bases short, with 10 bases between. The CDR3 region is CASSLDPWGNEKLFF. Here the CDR3 DNA reads TGTGCCAGCAGTTTAGACCCCTGGGGTAATGAAAAACTGTTTTTT.

On this clonotype: Relative to the germline gene, one junction end is altered; a read error may explain this. The rearrangement links TRBV15 to TRBJ2-1; 9 bases are shared with TRBD2. The CDR3 has 15 residues. Germline assignment: CDR1 LNHNV and CDR2 YYDKDF (reference sequence). Written as DNA, the CDR3 is TGTGCCACCAGCAGTAGCGGGAGAATCCACAACGAGCAGTTCTTC. Encoded protein: CATSSSGRIHNEQFF.

This clonotype was found a few times. The chain carries TRBV28 and TRBJ2-5; TRBD1 matches 9 bases. CDR1 is MDHEN and CDR2 is SYDVKM in the germline V gene. The V segment lost 6 bases and the J segment 4 bases; nucleotides outside the gene matches: 6. This CDR3 comprises 14 residues. CDR3 amino acids: CASRIDRGGETQYF. The CDR3 nucleotides are TGTGCCAGCAGGATCGACAGGGGGGGAGAGACCCAGTACTTC.

The chain recombines TRBV10-3 with TRBJ2-3; TRBD2 matches 7 bases. Looked up from germline, CDR1 is ENHRY and CDR2 is SYGVKD. The CDR3 loop spans 17 amino acids. Unmatched junction bases numbered 13, after V lost 3 bases and J lost 4 bases. Here the CDR3 DNA reads TGTGCCATCAGTGACCTGGACCGGGGGGTTAGTCCAGATACGCAGTATTTT. This codes for CAISDLDRGVSPDTQYF.

The CDR3, as DNA: TGCAGCGTTCCCCAAGGGGGGGTTGGGGAGACCCAGTACTTC. Its protein is CSVPQGGVGETQYF. This chain joins TRBV29-1 and TRBJ2-5, with D perhaps TRBD2 (7 bases). Germline CDR1 is SQVTM and CDR2 is ANQGSEA. The CDR3 runs to 14 residues. V dropped 5 bases and J dropped 5 bases, with 18 bases sitting between them.

This clonotype was seen ten or more times. J is TRBJ2-5 and V is TRBV29-1, with TRBD2 as a possible D gene (5 bases). V was pared by 5 bases and J by 0 bases, with 7 bases between. CDR3 length equals 12 residues. Germline CDR1 reads SQVTM; CDR2 reads ANQGSEA. The CDR3 DNA is TGCAGCGTTTCGGGAAACCAAGAGACCCAGTACTTC. Its translation is CSVSGNQETQYF.

V and J are TRBV6-2 or TRBV6-3 and TRBJ1-1, with D uncertain. V was trimmed by 4 bases and J by 7 bases, leaving 16 bases between them. This CDR3 comprises 14 residues. Germline V CDR1 and CDR2: MNHEY, SVGEGT. This chain's CDR3 is CASSSGGLLVEAFF. CDR3 coding DNA: TGTGCCAGCAGTTCAGGCGGTCTTTTGGTTGAAGCTTTCTTT.

The V and J genes are TRBV4-3 and TRBJ2-1; 11 positions agree with TRBD2. This CDR3 region has 18 residues. Germline V CDR1 and CDR2: LGHNA, YSLEER. V was clipped by 2 bases and J by 7 bases; unmatched bases: 13. CDR3 protein: CASSQKWIAGGPGNEQFF. The CDR3 DNA follows: TGCGCCAGCAGCCAAAAATGGATAGCGGGGGGGCCGGGGAATGAGCAGTTCTTC.

This chain connects TRBV20-1 to TRBJ2-5; a possible D gene is TRBD2 (6 bases). The end of the DNA is better explained by TRBJ2-7, so the J call may be wrong. CDR3 length equals 14 residues. In germline, CDR1 is DFQATT, CDR2 SNEGSKA (reference sequence). CDR3 residues: CSARGLEVGYEQYF. Here the CDR3 DNA reads TGCAGTGCTAGGGGACTCGAGGTGGGGTACGAGCAGTACTTC.

CDR3 sequence: CASSPGTGAEQYF. The CDR3 region has the DNA TGTGCCAGCAGTCCCGGGACAGGGGCCGAGCAGTACTTC. The V and J genes are TRBV25-1 and TRBJ2-7, with TRBD1 matching 10 bases. V was pared by 5 bases and J by 6 bases, with 4 bases of the junction left unmatched. The CDR3 contains 13 residues. Germline V gives CDR1 MGHDK, CDR2 SYGVNS.

This clonotype was counted a few times. The genes are TRBV5-1 and TRBJ2-5; D gene ambiguous. The DNA end is more similar to TRBJ2-7, so the J call may be wrong. Per germline, CDR1 SGHRS and CDR2 YFSETQ. The CDR3 sequence is 16 residues long. CDR3 nucleotide sequence: TGCGCCAGCAGCTTGTCGGTTCCGAGCGTCTCCTACGAGCAGTACTTC. Its translation is CASSLSVPSVSYEQYF.

The gene calls are TRBV7-2 and TRBJ1-1, with a weak D call TRBD1 (6 bases). This CDR3 region has 15 residues. V lost 0 bases and J 1 base, leaving 9 bases between the germline ends. Germline V gives CDR1 SGHTA, CDR2 FQGNSA. CDR3 DNA sequence: TGTGCCAGCAGCTTAGCGGCGACAGGGAACACTGAAGCTTTCTTT. Translating gives CASSLAATGNTEAFF.

The sample holds a few counts of this clonotype. The chain uses TRBV13 and TRBJ1-1, with D maybe TRBD1 (5 bases). This CDR3 has 14 residues. In germline, CDR1 is PRHDT, CDR2 FYEKMQ (reference sequence). The V end lost 5 bases, the J end lost 8 bases, and 18 bases lay between the germline ends. The CDR3 spells CASSLTNRGLEAFF. DNA for the CDR3: TGTGCCAGCAGCCTCACCAATCGGGGGTTAGAAGCTTTCTTT.

This chain connects TRBV20-1 to TRBJ2-7; TRBD1 might be the D (6 bases). V was clipped by 0 bases and J by 4 bases, with 13 bases between them. The CDR3 is made up of 14 amino acids. CDR1 and CDR2 (germline): DFQATT, SNEGSKA (reference sequence). The CDR3 nucleotides are TGCAGTGCTAGAGATCCTGGGACAACTTACGAGCAGTACTTC. This codes for CSARDPGTTYEQYF.

The V call is TRBV20-1, the J call TRBJ2-7, with TRBD2 as a possible D gene (5 bases). Per the germline V gene, CDR1 is DFQATT and CDR2 is SNEGSKA (reference sequence). V was cut by 3 bases and J by 3 bases, with 9 bases left in between. The CDR3 covers 12 residues. This chain's CDR3 is CSARRAGYEQYF. The CDR3, as DNA: TGCAGTGCTAGGCGGGCAGGCTACGAGCAGTACTTC.

The chain joins TRBV20-1 to TRBJ1-2; D is perhaps TRBD1 (6 bases). CDR3 length: 13 amino acids. Between the trimmed V and J ends, which lost 1 base and 3 bases, there was a span of 9 bases. The germline V gene has CDR1 DFQATT and CDR2 SNEGSKA (reference sequence). CDR3 in amino acids: CSARAAGDYGYTF. CDR3 sequence (DNA): TGCAGTGCTAGAGCGGCAGGGGACTATGGCTACACCTTC.

The V gene is TRBV10-3, the J gene TRBJ2-3, with 8 bases identical to TRBD2. Germline V CDR1 and CDR2: ENHRY, SYGVKD. The CDR3 consists of 15 residues. Germline trimming cut 6 bases from V and 3 bases from J; bases unmatched to any gene: 8. The CDR3 nucleotides are TGTGCCATCAGCGGGGCGGGAGGTCATACAGATACGCAGTATTTT. Translation: CAISGAGGHTDTQYF.

This clonotype has a handful of counts. This chain connects TRBV27 to TRBJ2-7; D call uncertain. Trimming removed 6 bases at V and 3 bases at J, with 15 bases between. The CDR3 has 14 residues. CDR1 is MNHEY and CDR2 is SMNVEV in the germline V gene (reference sequence). Here the CDR3 reads CASRTDRDNYEQYF. The CDR3 DNA follows: TGTGCCAGCAGGACCGACCGAGACAACTACGAGCAGTACTTC.

The rearrangement joins TRBV9 to TRBJ2-5; tentative D call: TRBD1 (6 bases). V lost 2 bases and J lost 0, with 11 bases in between. This CDR3 is 15 amino acids long. CDR1 is SGDLS, CDR2 YYNGEE, per germline. CDR3 protein: CASSVGDTYQETQYF. The CDR3, as DNA: TGTGCCAGCAGCGTCGGGGACACGTACCAAGAGACCCAGTACTTC.